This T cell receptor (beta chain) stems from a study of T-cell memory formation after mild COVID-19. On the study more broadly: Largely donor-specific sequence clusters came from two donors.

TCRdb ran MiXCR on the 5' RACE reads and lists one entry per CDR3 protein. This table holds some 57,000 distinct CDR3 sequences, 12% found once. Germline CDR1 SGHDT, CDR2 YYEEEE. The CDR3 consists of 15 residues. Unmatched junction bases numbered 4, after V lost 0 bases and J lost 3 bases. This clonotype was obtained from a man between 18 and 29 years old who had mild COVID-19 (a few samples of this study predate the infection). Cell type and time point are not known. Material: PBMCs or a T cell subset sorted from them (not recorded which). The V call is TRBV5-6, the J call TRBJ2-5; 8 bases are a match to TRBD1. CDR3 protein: CASSLVDRVEETQYF. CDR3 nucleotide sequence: TGTGCCAGCAGCTTGGTGGACAGGGTGGAAGAGACCCAGTACTTC. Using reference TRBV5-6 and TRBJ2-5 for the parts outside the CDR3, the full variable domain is DAGVTQSPTHLIKTRGQQVTLRCSPKSGHDTVSWYQQALGQGPQFIFQYYEEEERQRGNFPDRFSGHQFPNYSSELNVNALLLGDSALYLCASSLVDRVEETQYFGPGTRLLVL.